Below are 14 T cell receptor beta chains sequenced from a single sample in a study of cytomegalovirus exposure and HLA in healthy donors. The protocol was immunoSEQ multiplex PCR, while the TCRdb copy is restricted to in-frame clones and leaves out a portion. The sample includes about 130,000 clones, roughly nine tenths of them seen just once. Sample: PBMCs. The receptors here all came from a woman aged 18 to 35 in good health and CMV-seronegative.

The V gene is TRBV6-6, the J gene TRBJ2-5, with D unclear. V gave up 5 bases and J gave up 5 bases, with 6 bases separating them. CDR3 size: 11 residues. The germline CDR1 and CDR2 sequences are MNHNY and SVGAGI (reference sequence). The DNA of the CDR3 is TGTGCCAGCAGTACCGGGGAGACCCAGTACTTC. Protein sequence: CASSTGETQYF.

This chain joins TRBV28 and TRBJ1-1, with D perhaps TRBD1 (6 bases). The CDR3 covers 12 residues. Trimming shortened V by 3 bases and J by 7 bases, and 9 bases separated the two germline ends. The germline CDR1 and CDR2 sequences are MDHEN and SYDVKM. CDR3 in amino acids: CASSFGGLEAFF. CDR3 DNA: TGTGCCAGCAGTTTCGGGGGGCTTGAAGCTTTCTTT. The complete variable domain, with remaining parts taken from reference TRBV28 and TRBJ1-1, reads DVKVTQSSRYLVKRTGEKVFLECVQDMDHENMFWYRQDPGLGLRLIYFSYDVKMKEKGDIPEGYSVSREKKERFSLILESASTNQTSMYLCASSFGGLEAFFGQGTRLTVV.

The chain carries TRBV6-1 and TRBJ2-7; a weak D match, TRBD1 (5 bases). Germline V gene sequence: CDR1 MNHNS, CDR2 SASEGT. Trimming pared 6 bases from V and 1 base from J, leaving 16 bases between. CDR3 length: 15 amino acids. The CDR3 DNA sequence: TGTGCCAGCAGCCCCGGGCAGGGAATTTCCTACGAGCAGTACTTC. Its protein product is CASSPGQGISYEQYF.

This chain links TRBV5-1 with TRBJ2-7; no clear D gene. Trimming removed 1 base at V and 0 bases at J, with 5 bases between. The CDR3 has 13 amino acids. Germline assignment: CDR1 SGHRS and CDR2 YFSETQ. This CDR3 is CASSLTDSYEQYF. The DNA for the CDR3 is TGCGCCAGCAGCTTGACAGACTCCTACGAGCAGTACTTC.

This clone appeared a few times. The chain is built from TRBV2 and TRBJ2-5, with a tentative D call TRBD2 (6 bases). The V gene's germline CDR1 is SNHLY and CDR2 FYNNEI. The V end was cut by 4 bases, the J end by 7 bases, with 7 bases between. The length of the CDR3 is 11 residues. The CDR3 coding sequence is TGTGCCAGCAGTGGGGGGGTGACCCAGTACTTC. This translates into CASSGGVTQYF.

The J gene is TRBJ2-5, the V gene TRBV11-3; a possible D gene is TRBD2 (6 bases). The CDR3 is made up of 16 amino acids. Germline V gene sequence: CDR1 SGHNT, CDR2 YENEEA. Trimming stripped 4 bases from V and 1 base from J, with 16 bases between. The CDR3 coding sequence is TGTGCCAGCAGCTCCTGGGGACCGCGGGGCCAAGAGACCCAGTACTTC. Translating it yields CASSSWGPRGQETQYF.

The chain uses TRBV13 and TRBJ2-2; 8 bases line up with TRBD2. Germline CDR1 PRHDT, CDR2 FYEKMQ (reference sequence). V was pared by 5 bases and J by 7 bases, with 9 bases of the junction left unmatched. This CDR3 spans 15 amino acids. The CDR3 sequence is CASSDPGLVGGELFF. The CDR3 bases are TGTGCCAGCAGCGACCCGGGACTAGTAGGCGGGGAGCTGTTTTTT.

The V gene is TRBV27, the J gene TRBJ1-6, with 9 bases fitting TRBD1. Germline CDR1 and CDR2: MNHEY and SMNVEV (reference sequence). CDR3 length: 14 amino acids. V gave up 6 bases and J gave up 10 bases; unmatched junction bases: 7. The CDR3: CASRPADRGSPLHF. The DNA for the CDR3 is TGTGCCAGCAGGCCCGCGGACAGGGGCTCACCCCTCCACTTT.

The chain employs TRBV6-6 and TRBJ1-2; maybe TRBD1 (6 bases). The CDR3 contains 14 residues. V lost 0 bases, J lost 6 bases, and 11 bases lay in between. Germline V gene data show CDR1 as MNHNY and CDR2 as SVGAGI (reference sequence). The CDR3 region has the DNA TGTGCCAGCAGTTACTCGGACAGCCGAAATGGCTACACCTTC. Protein: CASSYSDSRNGYTF.

The chain links TRBV5-1 to TRBJ2-5, with TRBD2 as a possible D gene (6 bases). V was shortened by 0 bases and J by 1 base, with 7 bases between the two germline ends. This CDR3 is built from 14 residues. Germline V CDR1 and CDR2: SGHRS, YFSETQ. CDR3 DNA: TGCGCCAGCAGCTTGGGTAGCGGCCAAGAGACCCAGTACTTC. This encodes CASSLGSGQETQYF.

The table lists this clone with a count of one. The chain has TRBV27 and TRBJ2-7; TRBD2 aligns across 8 bases. Germline CDR1 reads MNHEY; CDR2 reads SMNVEV (reference sequence). V shed 3 bases, J shed 1 base, and the junction held 5 bases outside the gene matches. The CDR3 spans 15 residues. The CDR3 DNA reads as TGTGCCAGCAGTTTGAACGGGAGGGATTCCTACGAGCAGTACTTC. It encodes CASSLNGRDSYEQYF.

The chain is built from TRBV2 and TRBJ1-5, with 7 nucleotides matching TRBD1. The CDR3 extends over 16 amino acids. V was clipped by 6 bases and J by 0 bases; unmatched bases: 8. The germline V gene encodes CDR1 SNHLY and CDR2 FYNNEI. This CDR3 reads CASRGTEKNSNQPQHF. CDR3 in DNA: TGTGCCAGCAGAGGGACAGAAAAAAATAGCAATCAGCCCCAGCATTTT.

V usage is TRBV10-1 and J usage is TRBJ1-1; the match to TRBD1 covers 9 bases. This CDR3 spans 16 amino acids. Germline CDR1 WNHNN, CDR2 SYGVQD (reference sequence). V lost 1 base to trimming and J lost 1 base; unmatched junction nucleotides: 4. DNA of the CDR3: TGCGCCAGCAGTGAGTGGAACAGGGGGCCGAACACTGAAGCTTTCTTT. Protein sequence: CASSEWNRGPNTEAFF.

The rearrangement joins TRBV9 to TRBJ2-1; TRBD1 is a possible D gene (6 bases). The CDR3 consists of 13 residues. Per germline, CDR1 SGDLS and CDR2 YYNGEE. V shed 9 bases and J shed 5 bases, with 15 bases lying between them. DNA for the CDR3: TGTGCCACCAACAGGGATAGAGACAATGAGCAGTTCTTC. This gives the protein CATNRDRDNEQFF.